A single sample is the source of the 8 T cell receptor beta chains below, sequenced in a study of vaccination effects on CD4 cells after COVID-19. Using viral peptide pools, the ViraFEST assay grew out antigen-specific CD4+ T cells prior to sequencing. Following 10 days of culture, CD4+ T cells were isolated. Each person got two doses of an mRNA SARS-CoV-2 vaccine, BNT162b2 or mRNA-1273. Profiling relied on immunoSEQ multiplex PCR, and the TCRdb table lists in-frame clones only, not all of them. Of about 46,000 clones detected, nearly 75% appear once; the ten largest clones hold around 15%. The antigens these receptors bind are not known. The sample was CD4+ T cells from PBMCs cultured with HCoV-OC43 spike peptides, taken after COVID-19 vaccination. Subset meaning: HCoV-OC43 spike overlapping peptide pool stimulation. The receptors were sampled from a human donor who received a COVID-19 vaccine.

The chain is built from TRBV7-2 and TRBJ1-1; D is undetermined. The CDR3 length is 13 residues. Trimming shortened V by 3 bases and J by 1 base, and 6 bases separated the two germline ends. Germline V gives CDR1 SGHTA, CDR2 FQGNSA. The CDR3 DNA follows: TGTGCCAGCAGCTTGAACAGGAACACTGAAGCTTTCTTT. This gives the protein CASSLNRNTEAFF.

This sequence joins TRBV14 and TRBJ1-6, with D possibly matching TRBD1 (5 bases). The CDR3 covers 15 residues. Germline CDR1 SGHDN, CDR2 FVKESK. V shed 1 base and J shed 14 bases, with 18 bases lying between them. This CDR3 is CASSQGGQGAWALHF. CDR3 in DNA: TGTGCCAGCAGCCAAGGTGGTCAGGGAGCTTGGGCCCTCCACTTT.

The rearrangement links TRBV3-1 (or the pseudogene TRBV3-2) to TRBJ2-1; D is ambiguous. Trimming pared 5 bases from V and 14 bases from J, leaving 22 bases between. Looked up from germline, CDR1 is LGHDT and CDR2 is YNNKEL (reference sequence). The CDR3 is 14 residues long. The CDR3 nucleotides are TGTGCCAGCAGCGGCCTGGACCGCCGAAGGATGGAGTTCTTC. This gives the protein CASSGLDRRRMEFF.

V and J are TRBV3-1 (or the pseudogene TRBV3-2) and TRBJ1-1; TRBD1 is a possible D gene (6 bases). Germline V lookup: CDR1 LGHDT, CDR2 YNNKEL (reference sequence). The germline V and J ends were trimmed by 4 bases and 5 bases, with 14 bases remaining between them. This CDR3 is built from 14 residues. CDR3 DNA: TGTGCCAGCAGCCTAACCACAGGGATAACTGAAGCTTTCTTT. This translates into CASSLTTGITEAFF.

The chain joins TRBV6-1 to TRBJ2-2, with 7 positions matching TRBD2. The V and J ends lost 4 bases and 1 base, in that order; junction bases with no gene match: 9. The germline V gene has CDR1 MNHNS and CDR2 SASEGT. The CDR3 length is 17 residues. DNA for the CDR3: TGTGCCAGCAGTGCCCTCACGGGAGGTAAGAACACCGGGGAGCTGTTTTTT. Protein product: CASSALTGGKNTGELFF.

The rearrangement uses TRBV9 and TRBJ1-4; D gene unclear. The CDR3 extends over 16 amino acids. The ends were cut back, 0 bases at V and 0 bases at J, with 9 bases in the middle. Germline V gene sequence: CDR1 SGDLS, CDR2 YYNGEE. The CDR3 reads CASSVGVSATNEKLFF. The CDR3 nucleotides read TGTGCCAGCAGCGTAGGGGTGTCAGCAACTAATGAAAAACTGTTTTTT.

The rearrangement uses TRBV5-1 and TRBJ2-6, with 10 bases matching TRBD1. The length of the CDR3 is 17 residues. V was pared by 4 bases and J by 2 bases, with 6 bases of the junction left unmatched. Germline V gene lookup returns CDR1 SGHRS and CDR2 YFSETQ. CDR3 sequence: CASSTGQGTPGANVLTF. CDR3 DNA: TGCGCCAGCAGCACGGGACAGGGGACCCCTGGGGCCAACGTCCTGACTTTC.

This clone came up a few times. Here the CDR3 reads CATSREREGWETQYF. The CDR3 coding sequence is TGTGCCACCAGCAGGGAGCGGGAGGGTTGGGAGACCCAGTACTTC. This chain connects TRBV15 to TRBJ2-5; 10 nucleotides align to TRBD2. In germline, CDR1 is LNHNV, CDR2 YYDKDF (reference sequence). There are 15 residues in the CDR3. J was trimmed by 5 bases and V by 3 bases; bases with no gene match: 6.